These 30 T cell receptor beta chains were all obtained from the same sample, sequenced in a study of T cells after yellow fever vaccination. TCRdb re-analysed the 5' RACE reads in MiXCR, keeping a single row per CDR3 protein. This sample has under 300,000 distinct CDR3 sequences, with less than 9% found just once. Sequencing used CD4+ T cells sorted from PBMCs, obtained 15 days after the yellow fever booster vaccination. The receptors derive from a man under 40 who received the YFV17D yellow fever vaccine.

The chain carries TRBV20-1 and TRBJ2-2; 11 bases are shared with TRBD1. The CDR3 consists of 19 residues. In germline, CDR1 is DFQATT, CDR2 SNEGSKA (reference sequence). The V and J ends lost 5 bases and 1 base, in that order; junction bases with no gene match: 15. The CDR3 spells CSASLPRTGGARNTGELFF. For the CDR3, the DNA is TGCAGTGCTTCCCTACCTCGGACAGGGGGCGCGAGGAACACCGGGGAGCTGTTTTTT.

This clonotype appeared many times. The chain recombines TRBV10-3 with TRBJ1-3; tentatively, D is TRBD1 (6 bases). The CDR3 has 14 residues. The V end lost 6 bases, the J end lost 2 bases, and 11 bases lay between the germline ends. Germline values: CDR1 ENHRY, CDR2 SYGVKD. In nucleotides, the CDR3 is TGTGCCATCAGCTTGGACAGTCCTGGAAACACCATATATTTT. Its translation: CAISLDSPGNTIYF.

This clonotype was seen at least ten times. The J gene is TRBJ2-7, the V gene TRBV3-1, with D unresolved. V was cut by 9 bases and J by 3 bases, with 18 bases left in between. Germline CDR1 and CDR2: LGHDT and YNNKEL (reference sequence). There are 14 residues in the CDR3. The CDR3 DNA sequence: TGTGCCAGGAACGGAGACTCTGGCGGCTACGAGCAGTACTTC. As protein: CARNGDSGGYEQYF.

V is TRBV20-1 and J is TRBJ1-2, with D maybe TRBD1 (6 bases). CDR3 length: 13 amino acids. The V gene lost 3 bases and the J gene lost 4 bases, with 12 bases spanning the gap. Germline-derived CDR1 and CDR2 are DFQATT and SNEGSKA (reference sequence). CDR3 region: CSASLDSVYGYTF. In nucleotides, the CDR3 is TGCAGTGCTAGTCTGGACAGTGTCTATGGCTACACCTTC.

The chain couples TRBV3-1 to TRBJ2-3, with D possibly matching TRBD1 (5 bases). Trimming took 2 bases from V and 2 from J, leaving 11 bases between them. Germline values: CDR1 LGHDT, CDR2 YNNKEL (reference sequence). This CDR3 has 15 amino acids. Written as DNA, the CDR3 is TGTGCCAGCAGCCAATGGAGACAGCACACAGATACGCAGTATTTT. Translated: CASSQWRQHTDTQYF.

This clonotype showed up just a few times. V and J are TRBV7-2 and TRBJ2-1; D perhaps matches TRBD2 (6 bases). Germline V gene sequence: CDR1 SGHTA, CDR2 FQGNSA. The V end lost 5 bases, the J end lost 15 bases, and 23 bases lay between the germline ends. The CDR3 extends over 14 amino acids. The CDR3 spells CASSVQPSVRDRFF. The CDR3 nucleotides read TGTGCCAGCAGCGTGCAACCTAGCGTCAGAGATCGGTTCTTC.

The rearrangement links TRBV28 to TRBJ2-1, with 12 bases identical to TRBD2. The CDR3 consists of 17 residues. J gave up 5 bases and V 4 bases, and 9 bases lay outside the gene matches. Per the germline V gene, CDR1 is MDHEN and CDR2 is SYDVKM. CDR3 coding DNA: TGTGCCAGCAGTTCCGGACTAGCGGGACTAATGAACAATGAGCAGTTCTTC. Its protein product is CASSSGLAGLMNNEQFF.

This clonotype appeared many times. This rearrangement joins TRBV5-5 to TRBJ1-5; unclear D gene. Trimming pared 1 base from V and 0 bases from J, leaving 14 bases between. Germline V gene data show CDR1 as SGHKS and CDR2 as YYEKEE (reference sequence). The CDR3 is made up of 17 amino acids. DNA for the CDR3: TGTGCCAGCAGCTTGAGTTTAGGTCCTTATAGCAATCAGCCCCAGCATTTT. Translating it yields CASSLSLGPYSNQPQHF.

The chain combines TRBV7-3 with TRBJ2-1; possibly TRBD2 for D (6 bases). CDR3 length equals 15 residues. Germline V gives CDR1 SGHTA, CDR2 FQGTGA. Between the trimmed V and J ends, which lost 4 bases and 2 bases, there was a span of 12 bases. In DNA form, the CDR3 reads TGTGCCAGCAGCTCGGAGCGGGCCACCTACAATGAGCAGTTCTTC. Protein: CASSSERATYNEQFF.

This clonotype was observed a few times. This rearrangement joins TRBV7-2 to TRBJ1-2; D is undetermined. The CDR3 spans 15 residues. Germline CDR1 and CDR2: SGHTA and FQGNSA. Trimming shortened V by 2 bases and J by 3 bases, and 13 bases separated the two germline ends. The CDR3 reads CASSLYRGRDYGYTF. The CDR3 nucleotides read TGTGCCAGCAGCTTATACCGCGGACGGGACTATGGCTACACCTTC. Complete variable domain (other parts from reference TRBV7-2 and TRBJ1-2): GAGVSQSPSNKVTEKGKDVELRCDPISGHTALYWYRQSLGQGLEFLIYFQGNSAPDKSGLPSDRFSAERTGGSVSTLTIQRTQQEDSAVYLCASSLYRGRDYGYTFGSGTRLTVV.

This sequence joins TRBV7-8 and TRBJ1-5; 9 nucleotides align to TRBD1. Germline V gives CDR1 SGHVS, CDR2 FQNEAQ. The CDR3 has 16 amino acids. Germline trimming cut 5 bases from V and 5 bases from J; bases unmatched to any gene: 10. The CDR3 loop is CASSQGQGAWDQPQHF. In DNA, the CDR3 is TGTGCCAGCAGCCAGGGACAGGGAGCTTGGGATCAGCCCCAGCATTTT.

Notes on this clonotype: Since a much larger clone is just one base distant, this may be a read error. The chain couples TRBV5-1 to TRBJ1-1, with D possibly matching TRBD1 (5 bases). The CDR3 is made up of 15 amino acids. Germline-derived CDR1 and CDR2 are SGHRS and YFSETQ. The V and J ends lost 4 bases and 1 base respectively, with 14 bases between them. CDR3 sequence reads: CASSIRQTSNTEAFF. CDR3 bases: TGCGCCAGCAGCATACGACAGACTTCGAACACTGAAGCTTTCTTT.

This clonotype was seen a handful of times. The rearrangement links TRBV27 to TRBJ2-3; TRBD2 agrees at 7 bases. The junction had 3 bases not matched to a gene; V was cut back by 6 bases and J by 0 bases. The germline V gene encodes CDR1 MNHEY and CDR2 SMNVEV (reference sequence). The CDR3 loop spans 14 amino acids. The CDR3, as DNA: TGTGCCAGCAGGCGGGAGCCTAGCACAGATACGCAGTATTTT. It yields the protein CASRREPSTDTQYF.

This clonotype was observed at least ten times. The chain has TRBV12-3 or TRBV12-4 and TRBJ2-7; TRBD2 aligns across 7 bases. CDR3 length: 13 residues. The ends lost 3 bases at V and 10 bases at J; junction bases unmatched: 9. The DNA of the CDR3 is TGTGCCAGCAGTTTTAACTCGCGGGAGTCTCAGTACTTC. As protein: CASSFNSRESQYF.

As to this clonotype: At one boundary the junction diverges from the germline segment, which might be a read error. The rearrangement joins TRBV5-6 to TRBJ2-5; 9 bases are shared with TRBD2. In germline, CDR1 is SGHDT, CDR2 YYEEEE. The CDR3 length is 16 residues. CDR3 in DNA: TGTGTCAGCAGCTTGGCAGGTAGCGGGAGTCAAGAGACCCAGTACTTC. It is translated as CVSSLAGSGSQETQYF.

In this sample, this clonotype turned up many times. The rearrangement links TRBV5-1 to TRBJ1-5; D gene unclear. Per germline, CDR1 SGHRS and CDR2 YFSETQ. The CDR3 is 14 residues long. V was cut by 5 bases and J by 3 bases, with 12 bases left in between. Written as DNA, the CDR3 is TGCGCCAGCAGTACGGGGTCCGCCAATCAGCCCCAGCATTTT. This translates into CASSTGSANQPQHF.

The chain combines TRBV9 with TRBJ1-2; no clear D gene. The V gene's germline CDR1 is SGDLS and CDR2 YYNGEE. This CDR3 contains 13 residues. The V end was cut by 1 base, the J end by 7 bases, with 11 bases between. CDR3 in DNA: TGTGCCAGCAGCGTACAGGACGGGGTTGGCTACACCTTC. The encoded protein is CASSVQDGVGYTF.

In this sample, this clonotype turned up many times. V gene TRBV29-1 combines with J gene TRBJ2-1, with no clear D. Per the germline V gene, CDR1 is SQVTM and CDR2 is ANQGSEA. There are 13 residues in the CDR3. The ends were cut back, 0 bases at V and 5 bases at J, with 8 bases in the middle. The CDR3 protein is CSVEDPLHNEQFF. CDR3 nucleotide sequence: TGCAGCGTTGAAGATCCTCTCCACAATGAGCAGTTCTTC.

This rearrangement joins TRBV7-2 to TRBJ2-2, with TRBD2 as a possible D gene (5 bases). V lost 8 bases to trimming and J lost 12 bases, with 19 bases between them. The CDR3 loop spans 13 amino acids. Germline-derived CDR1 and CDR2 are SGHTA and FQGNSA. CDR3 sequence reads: CASDERRGEKLFF. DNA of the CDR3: TGTGCCAGCGATGAGAGACGGGGAGAGAAGCTGTTTTTT.

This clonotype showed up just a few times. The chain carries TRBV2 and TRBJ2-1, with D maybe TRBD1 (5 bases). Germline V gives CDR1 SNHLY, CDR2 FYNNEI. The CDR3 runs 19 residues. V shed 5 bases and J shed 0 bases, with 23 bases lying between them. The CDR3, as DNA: TGTGCCAGCAGTTACAATCCTACAGGACGAGTATCCTCCTACAATGAGCAGTTCTTC. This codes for CASSYNPTGRVSSYNEQFF.

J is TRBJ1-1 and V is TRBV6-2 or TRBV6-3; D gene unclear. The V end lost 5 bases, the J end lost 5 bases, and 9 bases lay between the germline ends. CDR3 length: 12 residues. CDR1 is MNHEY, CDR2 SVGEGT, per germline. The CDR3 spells CASSELKTEAFF. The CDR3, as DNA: TGTGCCAGCAGTGAGCTTAAGACTGAAGCTTTCTTT.

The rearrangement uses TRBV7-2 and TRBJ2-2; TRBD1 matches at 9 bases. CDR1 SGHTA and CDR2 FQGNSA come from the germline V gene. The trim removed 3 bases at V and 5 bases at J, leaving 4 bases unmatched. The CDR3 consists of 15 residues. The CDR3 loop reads CASSFSGTGTGELFF. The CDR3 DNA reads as TGTGCCAGCAGCTTTTCCGGGACAGGGACCGGGGAGCTGTTTTTT.

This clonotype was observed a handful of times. CDR3 DNA sequence: TGTGCAAGTCGCACAATCCCAACTAGCGGGAGGCGGGGAGGCTCCTACAATGAGCAGTTCTTC. Residues: CASRTIPTSGRRGGSYNEQFF. The rearrangement joins TRBV12-2 to TRBJ2-1; the DNA was not compared with TRBD2, the D call given in the table. TRBV12-2 is a known pseudogene. This CDR3 contains 21 residues.

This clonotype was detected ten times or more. CDR3 region: CSAIRTSGAYEQYF. CDR3 coding DNA: TGCAGTGCTATAAGGACTAGCGGGGCCTACGAGCAGTACTTC. The rearrangement joins TRBV20-1 to TRBJ2-7, with 12 bases aligning to TRBD2. This CDR3 is 14 amino acids long. The germline CDR1 and CDR2 sequences are DFQATT and SNEGSKA (reference sequence). V lost 4 bases to trimming and J lost 2 bases; unmatched junction nucleotides: 3.

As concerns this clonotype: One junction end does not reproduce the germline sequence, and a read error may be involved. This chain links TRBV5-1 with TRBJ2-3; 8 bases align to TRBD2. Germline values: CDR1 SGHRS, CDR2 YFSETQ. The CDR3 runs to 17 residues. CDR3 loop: CANSLVAGLVSGDTQYF. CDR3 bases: TGCGCCAACAGCTTGGTAGCGGGACTAGTTTCAGGGGATACGCAGTATTTT.

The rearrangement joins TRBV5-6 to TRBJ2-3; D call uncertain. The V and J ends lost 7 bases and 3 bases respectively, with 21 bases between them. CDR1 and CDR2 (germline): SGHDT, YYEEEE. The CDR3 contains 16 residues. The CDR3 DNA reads TGTGCCAGCCGTATGGGTCAAAGGCTGGGGACAGATACGCAGTATTTT. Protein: CASRMGQRLGTDTQYF.

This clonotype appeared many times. The CDR3 nucleotides are TGTGCCAGCAGTGTTTCGGGATACGGCCTCTACGAGCAGTACTTC. Translated: CASSVSGYGLYEQYF. The V and J genes are TRBV2 and TRBJ2-7; maybe TRBD2 (5 bases). The CDR3 has 15 residues. Germline CDR1 is SNHLY and CDR2 is FYNNEI. V lost 4 bases, J lost 3 bases, and 16 bases lay in between.

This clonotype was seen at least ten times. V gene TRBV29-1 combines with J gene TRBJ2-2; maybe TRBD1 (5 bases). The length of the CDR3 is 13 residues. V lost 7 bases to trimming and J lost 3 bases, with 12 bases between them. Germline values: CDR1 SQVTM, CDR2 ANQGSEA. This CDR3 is CSDRRVDTGELFF. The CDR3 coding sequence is TGCAGCGACCGCAGGGTAGACACCGGGGAGCTGTTTTTT.

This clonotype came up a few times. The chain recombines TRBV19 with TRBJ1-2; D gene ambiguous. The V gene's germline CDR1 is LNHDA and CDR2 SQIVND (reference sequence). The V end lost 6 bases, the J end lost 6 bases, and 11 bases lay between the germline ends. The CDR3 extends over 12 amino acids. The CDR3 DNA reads TGTGCCAGTAGAAGGCAGTCCGATGGCTACACCTTC. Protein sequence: CASRRQSDGYTF.

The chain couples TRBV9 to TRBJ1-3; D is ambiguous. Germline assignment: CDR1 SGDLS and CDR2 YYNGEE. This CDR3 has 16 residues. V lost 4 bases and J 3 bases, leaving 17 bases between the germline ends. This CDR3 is CASSPVAGLFGNTIYF. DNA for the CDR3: TGTGCCAGCAGCCCCGTCGCGGGGTTGTTTGGAAACACCATATATTTT.